These 5 T cell receptor beta chains were sequenced from one sample in a study of cytomegalovirus exposure and HLA in healthy donors. Both 60 Vbeta primers and 13 Jbeta primers went into the PCR. Only in-frame clones appear in the TCRdb table, and some are missing; sequencing was by immunoSEQ multiplex PCR. In the table there are approximately 95,000 clones, 80% to 85% of which are singletons. The specimen sequenced was PBMCs. The receptors shown here come from a woman aged 70-85 years in good health and CMV-seropositive.

The J gene is TRBJ2-7, the V gene TRBV11-3; D not certain. CDR3 size: 12 residues. The germline CDR1 and CDR2 sequences are SGHNT and YENEEA. V lost 3 bases and J 6 bases, leaving 9 bases between the germline ends. CDR3 sequence: CASSFRVSEQYF. The CDR3 DNA reads TGTGCCAGCAGCTTCCGGGTTAGCGAGCAGTACTTC. Based on the CDR3 plus reference TRBV11-3 and TRBJ2-7, the full variable domain is EAGVVQSPRYKIIEKKQPVAFWCNPISGHNTLYWYLQNLGQGPELLIRYENEEAVDDSQLPKDRFSAERLKGVDSTLKIQPAELGDSAVYLCASSFRVSEQYFGPGTRLTVT.

The chain carries TRBV7-9 and TRBJ2-1; 8 bases agree with TRBD2. Trimming at V came to 5 bases and at J to 0 bases, leaving 9 bases not matched to a gene. The CDR3 runs to 17 residues. Germline CDR1 and CDR2: SEHNR and FQNEAQ (reference sequence). In DNA, the CDR3 is TGTGCCAGCAGCCGTACTAGCGGAGGGGGCTCCTACAATGAGCAGTTCTTC. It codes for CASSRTSGGGSYNEQFF.

The gene calls are TRBV30 and TRBJ2-3; perhaps TRBD1 as D (5 bases). The CDR3 has 15 residues. V was trimmed by 5 bases and J by 4 bases, leaving 19 bases between them. Per germline, CDR1 GTSNPN and CDR2 SVGIG (reference sequence). CDR3 sequence: CAWAPGNSLADTQYF. CDR3 in DNA: TGTGCCTGGGCACCAGGGAATTCGCTGGCAGATACGCAGTATTTT.

J is TRBJ2-3 and V is TRBV7-2; perhaps TRBD2 as D (5 bases). Per germline, CDR1 SGHTA and CDR2 FQGNSA. V lost 1 base and J lost 3, with 8 bases in between. This CDR3 is 14 amino acids long. CDR3 region: CASSLGGLTDTQYF. In DNA, the CDR3 is TGTGCCAGCAGCTTAGGCGGGCTTACAGATACGCAGTATTTT.

This clone occurred once. The rearrangement joins TRBV28 to TRBJ2-7, with D possibly matching TRBD1 (6 bases). V was pared by 6 bases and J by 0 bases, with 21 bases between. This CDR3 is 17 amino acids long. The germline CDR1 and CDR2 sequences are MDHEN and SYDVKM. CDR3 coding DNA: TGTGCCAGCAGGCCCTTTGGGATCAGGGGTAGCTCCTACGAGCAGTACTTC. Translating it yields CASRPFGIRGSSYEQYF.